This T cell receptor beta chain emerged from a study of CXCR3-negative and CXCR3-positive naive CD8 T cells. Overall study findings and caveats: Similar TRBV-TRBJ usage was seen in naive cells (both CXCR3-negative and CXCR3-positive), but memory cells differed. Memory CD8+ T cell repertoires were far less diverse than both naive subsets. Against CXCR3-negative naive cells, CXCR3-positive naive cells showed more hydrophobic TRB CDR3s. After cryopreservation, expression of CXCR3 was partially reduced, and most assays were run with fresh PBMCs.

Germline V lookup: CDR1 SEHNR, CDR2 FQNEAQ (reference sequence). The CDR3 runs 15 residues. It was by 5' RACE with UMI labels that the TRB cDNA libraries were prepared. TCRdb re-called the 5' RACE reads; every CDR3 protein appears as one record, without DNA. The table lists 150,000 or so distinct CDR3 sequences. In regard to this clonotype: Its specificity is not known.

This sequence joins TRBV7-9 and TRBJ2-1. This receptor was taken from a human donor in good health. Some clones in this sample may be carry-over from other donors' samples. Sequencing was performed on naive CXCR3+ CD8+ T cells from blood. This sample's subset: CD45RO-CCR7+CD27+CD95- naive CD8+ T cells expressing CXCR3 (TNR3+). This CDR3 reads CASSLGQGPYNEQFF.